The T cell receptor (beta chain) under discussion was sequenced for a study of CD8+CD57+ T cells in acquired aplastic anemia. Across the whole study: Recorded DNA amounts for sorted CD4+ and CD8+ cells had an average of around 3.4 ug.

TCR beta VDJ and CDR3 profiling used genomic DNA as template. TCRdb independently ran MiXCR on the reads; one entry per CDR3 protein. The sample contains about 270,000 distinct CDR3 sequences, 50% to 70% of which appear only once. In regard to this clonotype: The antigen is undetermined.

General observations from the study: Significant differences in CD8+ Simpson's diversity were not observed between patients and controls. Patients had around 30 CD8+ CDR3 sequences in common with controls (the shared set).

The V and J ends lost 6 bases and 8 bases, in that order; junction bases with no gene match: 12. The CDR3 totals 14 residues. Input material: sorted CD4+, CD8+, or CD8+CD57+ T cells (not recorded which) from PBMCs. The chain is built from TRBV12-3 or TRBV12-4 and TRBJ2-5, with 7 bases aligning to TRBD1. The TCR was taken from a human donor with severe aplastic anemia or a healthy control (not recorded which). The CDR3 reads CASRKGQTTGTQYF. The CDR3 nucleotides are TGTGCCAGCAGAAAGGGACAGACGACAGGTACCCAGTACTTC.